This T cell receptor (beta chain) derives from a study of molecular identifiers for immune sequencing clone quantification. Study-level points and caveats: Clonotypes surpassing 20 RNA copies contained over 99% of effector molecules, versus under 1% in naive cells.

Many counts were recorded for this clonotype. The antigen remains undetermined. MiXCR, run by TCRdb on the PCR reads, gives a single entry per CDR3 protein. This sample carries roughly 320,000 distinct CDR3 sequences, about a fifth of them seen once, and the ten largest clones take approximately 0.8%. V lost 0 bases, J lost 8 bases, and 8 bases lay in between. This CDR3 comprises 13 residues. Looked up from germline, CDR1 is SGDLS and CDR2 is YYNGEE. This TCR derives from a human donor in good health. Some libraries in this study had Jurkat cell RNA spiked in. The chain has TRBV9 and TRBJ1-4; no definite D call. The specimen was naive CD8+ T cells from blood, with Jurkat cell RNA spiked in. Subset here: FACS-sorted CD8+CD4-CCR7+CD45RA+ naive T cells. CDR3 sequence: CASSVEAEEKLFF. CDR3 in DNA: TGTGCCAGCAGCGTAGAGGCAGAGGAAAAACTGTTTTTT.